These 18 T cell receptor beta chains were sequenced from one sample in a study of blood T cells in healthy people across ages. Sample-barcoded 5' priming and a J-beta primer mix drove a second PCR of about 6 to 12 cycles. TCRdb recomputed calls from the 5' RACE reads with MiXCR, one row per CDR3 protein. Of about 1,400,000 distinct CDR3 sequences in the sample, roughly 64% are singletons; the top ten hold 5% to 7%. The sample was blood. Receptors originate from a man aged 18 to 29 in good health.

This clonotype was counted only a few times. The chain carries TRBV25-1 and TRBJ2-5, with 7 nucleotides matching TRBD2. The CDR3 consists of 14 residues. Germline CDR1 MGHDK, CDR2 SYGVNS. Trimming cost V 3 bases and J 7 bases; bases outside gene matches: 8. The CDR3 loop is CASSDPGLEGTQYF. The CDR3 nucleotides are TGTGCCAGCAGTGATCCTGGACTAGAGGGGACCCAGTACTTC.

A few counts support this clonotype. V and J are TRBV6-1 and TRBJ2-4; 9 positions match TRBD1. The J call is doubtful: the DNA matches TRBJ2-7 better. In germline, CDR1 is MNHNS, CDR2 SASEGT. The CDR3 contains 13 residues. CDR3 amino acids: CASRWTGDYEQYF. DNA of the CDR3: TGTGCCAGCCGATGGACAGGGGACTACGAGCAGTACTTC.

This clonotype was counted a few times. The CDR3 sequence: CAISESQPGRGQPQHF. Here the CDR3 DNA reads TGTGCCATCAGTGAGTCTCAGCCAGGGAGAGGTCAGCCCCAGCATTTT. The V call is TRBV10-3, the J call TRBJ1-5, with TRBD1 as a possible D gene (5 bases). The length of the CDR3 is 16 residues. Germline values: CDR1 ENHRY, CDR2 SYGVKD. V lost 0 bases and J 6 bases, leaving 15 bases between the germline ends.

CDR3 loop: CVTGEGGNYGYTF. The DNA of the CDR3 is TGTGTCACAGGCGAGGGGGGCAACTATGGCTACACCTTC. The chain is built from TRBV28 and TRBJ1-2, with TRBD1 as a possible D gene (6 bases). This CDR3 comprises 13 residues. CDR1 is MDHEN and CDR2 is SYDVKM in the germline V gene.

This clonotype occurred once. The chain combines TRBV6-6 with TRBJ2-1; 8 bases map to TRBD2. Germline V gene sequence: CDR1 MNHNY, CDR2 SVGAGI (reference sequence). J gave up 4 bases and V 3 bases, and 5 bases lay outside the gene matches. The CDR3 is made up of 15 amino acids. The CDR3 here is CASSYIASGYNEQFF. CDR3 nucleotides: TGTGCCAGCAGTTATATAGCTAGCGGGTACAATGAGCAGTTCTTC.

The CDR3 loop reads CASSSYANEQFF. CDR3 nucleotides: TGTGCCAGCAGTAGCTATGCCAATGAGCAGTTCTTC. The chain employs TRBV27 and TRBJ2-1; no firm D call. This CDR3 has 12 amino acids. CDR1 and CDR2 (germline): MNHEY, SMNVEV (reference sequence). Trimming stripped 5 bases from V and 6 bases from J, with 8 bases between.

A word on this clonotype: The junction and the germline gene differ at one end; a read error may be behind it. This chain joins TRBV7-2 and TRBJ2-1; D unresolved. Per germline, CDR1 SGHTA and CDR2 FQGNSA. This CDR3 has 15 amino acids. The CDR3 loop is CASSREKDPTDEQFF. The DNA for the CDR3 is TGTGCTAGCAGCAGAGAGAAGGACCCCACCGATGAGCAGTTCTTC.

This chain joins TRBV20-1 and TRBJ2-1; D gene uncertain. Trimming took off 2 bases at V and 8 bases at J, with 10 bases between the two ends. Germline CDR1 reads DFQATT; CDR2 reads SNEGSKA (reference sequence). The CDR3 runs to 12 residues. In DNA form, the CDR3 reads TGCAGTGCTAGACGACTTAACGATGAGCAGTTCTTC. This encodes CSARRLNDEQFF.

The CDR3: CASSQDEADYSNQPQHF. CDR3 in DNA: TGTGCCAGCAGCCAAGATGAGGCGGATTATAGCAATCAGCCCCAGCATTTT. The V and J genes are TRBV4-2 and TRBJ1-5; D is unresolved. Trimming took 0 bases from V and 0 from J, leaving 12 bases between them. CDR1 is LGHNA, CDR2 YNFKEQ, per germline. The CDR3 is made up of 17 amino acids.

This clonotype was detected a few times. V and J are TRBV4-1 and TRBJ2-7; TRBD2 aligns across 12 bases. The CDR3 length is 16 residues. V shed 3 bases, J shed 4 bases, and the junction held 7 bases outside the gene matches. Germline CDR1 reads MGHRA; CDR2 reads YSYEKL. The CDR3 sequence is CASSQDPSGGVYEQYF. The CDR3 DNA is TGCGCCAGCAGCCAGGACCCTAGCGGGGGGGTTTACGAGCAGTACTTC.

This clonotype occurred a few times. The chain joins TRBV11-1 to TRBJ2-7; perhaps TRBD1 as D (6 bases). The CDR3 loop spans 14 amino acids. The germline V gene encodes CDR1 SGHAT and CDR2 FQDESV (reference sequence). Trimming pared 3 bases from V and 1 base from J, leaving 10 bases between. DNA of the CDR3: TGTGCCAGCAGCTTCGGACAGAATTCCTACGAGCAGTACTTC. It is translated as CASSFGQNSYEQYF.

This chain links TRBV6-1 with TRBJ2-4, with D maybe TRBD2 (6 bases). The CDR3 consists of 17 residues. Trimming took off 3 bases at V and 0 bases at J, with 15 bases between the two ends. Germline V gives CDR1 MNHNS, CDR2 SASEGT. The CDR3 region is CASSEVGGLTAKNIQYF. CDR3 DNA: TGTGCCAGCAGTGAGGTCGGGGGACTCACAGCCAAAAACATTCAGTACTTC.

The rearrangement joins TRBV12-3 or TRBV12-4 to TRBJ1-6; 8 bases fit TRBD1. CDR3 length: 14 amino acids. V shed 4 bases, J shed 8 bases, and the junction held 4 bases outside the gene matches. CDR3 region: CASSSGQGHSPLHF. The DNA of the CDR3 is TGTGCCAGCAGTTCCGGACAGGGCCATTCACCCCTCCACTTT.

This clonotype was recorded once. The chain has TRBV4-2 and TRBJ2-7, with D possibly matching TRBD1 (6 bases). The CDR3 covers 15 residues. The ends were cut back, 0 bases at V and 6 bases at J, with 15 bases in the middle. From germline, CDR1 is LGHNA and CDR2 YNFKEQ. CDR3 sequence (DNA): TGTGCCAGCAGCCAAGAACTAATCAGGGGTGGCGAGCAGTACTTC. Amino acid sequence: CASSQELIRGGEQYF.

This clonotype is a singleton in its sample. This chain joins TRBV18 and TRBJ2-7; D is undetermined. Germline CDR1 is KGHSH and CDR2 is LQKENI. Trimming took 6 bases from V and 7 from J, leaving 19 bases between them. This CDR3 comprises 14 residues. Written as DNA, the CDR3 is TGTGCCAGCTCGCCTCGCGGATACTCCAAAGAGCAGTACTTC. Protein: CASSPRGYSKEQYF.

This clonotype showed up just once. The chain is built from TRBV5-1 and TRBJ2-3; TRBD2 aligns across 7 bases. CDR1 SGHRS and CDR2 YFSETQ come from the germline V gene. CDR3 length: 16 amino acids. V dropped 0 bases and J dropped 3; count of bases not matched to a gene: 7. This CDR3 reads CASSLVASGSTDTQYF. The CDR3 bases are TGCGCCAGCAGCTTGGTTGCTAGCGGAAGTACAGATACGCAGTATTTT.

This sequence joins TRBV4-1 and TRBJ2-4, with D possibly being TRBD1 (6 bases). Near its end, the DNA agrees better with TRBJ2-7, so the J call may be wrong. This CDR3 has 16 residues. Per germline, CDR1 MGHRA and CDR2 YSYEKL. CDR3 residues: CASSQDRQDWGYEQYF. Written as DNA, the CDR3 is TGCGCCAGCAGCCAGGACCGACAGGACTGGGGCTACGAGCAGTACTTC.

The chain combines TRBV20-1 with TRBJ2-5; maybe TRBD1 (6 bases). The CDR3 loop spans 15 amino acids. CDR1 and CDR2 (germline): DFQATT, SNEGSKA (reference sequence). Trimming removed 3 bases from V and 2 bases from J, with 16 bases in between. The CDR3 region is CSASPDRTGQETQYF. The CDR3, as DNA: TGCAGTGCTAGCCCAGACAGGACCGGACAAGAGACCCAGTACTTC.